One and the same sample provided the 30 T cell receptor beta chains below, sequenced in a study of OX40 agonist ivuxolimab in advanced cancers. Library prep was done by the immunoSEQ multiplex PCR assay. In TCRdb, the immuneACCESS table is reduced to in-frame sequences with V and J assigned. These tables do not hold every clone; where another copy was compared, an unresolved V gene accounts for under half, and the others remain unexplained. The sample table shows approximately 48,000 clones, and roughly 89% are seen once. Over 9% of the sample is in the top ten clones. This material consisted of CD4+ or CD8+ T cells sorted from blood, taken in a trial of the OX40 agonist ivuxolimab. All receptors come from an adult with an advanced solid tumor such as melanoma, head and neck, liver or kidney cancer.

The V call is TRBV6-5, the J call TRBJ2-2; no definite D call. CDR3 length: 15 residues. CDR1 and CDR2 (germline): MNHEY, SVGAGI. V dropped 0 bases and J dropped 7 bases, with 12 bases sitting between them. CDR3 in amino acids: CASSYSIHQDGELFF. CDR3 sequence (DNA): TGTGCCAGCAGTTACTCGATTCACCAGGACGGGGAGCTGTTTTTT.

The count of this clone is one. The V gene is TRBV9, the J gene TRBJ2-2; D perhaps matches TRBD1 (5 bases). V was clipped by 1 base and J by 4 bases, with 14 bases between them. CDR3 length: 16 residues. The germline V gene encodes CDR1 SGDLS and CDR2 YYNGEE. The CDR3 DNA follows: TGTGCCAGCAGCGTAAGCAGGGCAACGCCCACCGGGGAGCTGTTTTTT. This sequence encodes CASSVSRATPTGELFF.

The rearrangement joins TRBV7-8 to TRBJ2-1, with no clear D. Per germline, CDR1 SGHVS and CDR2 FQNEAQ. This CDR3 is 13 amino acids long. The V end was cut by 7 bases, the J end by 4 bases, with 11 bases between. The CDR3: CASNIEEYNEQFF. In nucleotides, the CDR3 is TGTGCCAGCAATATCGAGGAGTACAATGAGCAGTTCTTC. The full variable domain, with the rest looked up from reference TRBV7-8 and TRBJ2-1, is GAGVSQSPRYKVAKRGQDVALRCDPISGHVSLFWYQQALGQGPEFLTYFQNEAQLDKSGLPSDRFFAERPEGSVSTLKIQRTQQEDSAVYLCASNIEEYNEQFFGPGTRLTVL.

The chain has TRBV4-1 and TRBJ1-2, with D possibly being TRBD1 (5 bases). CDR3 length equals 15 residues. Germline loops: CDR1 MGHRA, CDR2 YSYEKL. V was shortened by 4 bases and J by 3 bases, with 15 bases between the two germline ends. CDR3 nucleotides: TGCGCCAGCAGCCGAGTACCGGGGGAAGACTATGGCTACACCTTC. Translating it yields CASSRVPGEDYGYTF.

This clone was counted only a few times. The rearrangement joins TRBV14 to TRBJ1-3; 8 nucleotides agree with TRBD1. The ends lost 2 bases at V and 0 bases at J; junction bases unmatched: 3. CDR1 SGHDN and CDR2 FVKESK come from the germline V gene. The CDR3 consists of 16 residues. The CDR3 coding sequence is TGTGCCAGCAGCCAACAGACAGGGGACTCTGGAAACACCATATATTTT. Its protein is CASSQQTGDSGNTIYF.

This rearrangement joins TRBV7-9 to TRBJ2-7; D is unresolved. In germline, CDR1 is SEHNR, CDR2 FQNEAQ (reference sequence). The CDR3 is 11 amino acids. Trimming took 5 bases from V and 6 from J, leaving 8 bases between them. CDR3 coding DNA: TGTGCCAGCAGCCGAACGGGCGAGCAGTACTTC. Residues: CASSRTGEQYF.

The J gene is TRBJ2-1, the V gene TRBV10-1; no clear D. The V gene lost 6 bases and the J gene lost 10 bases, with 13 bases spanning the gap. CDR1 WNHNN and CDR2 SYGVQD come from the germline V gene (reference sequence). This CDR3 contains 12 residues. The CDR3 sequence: CASRSEYLEQFF. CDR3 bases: TGCGCCAGCAGGAGTGAGTACCTGGAGCAGTTCTTC.

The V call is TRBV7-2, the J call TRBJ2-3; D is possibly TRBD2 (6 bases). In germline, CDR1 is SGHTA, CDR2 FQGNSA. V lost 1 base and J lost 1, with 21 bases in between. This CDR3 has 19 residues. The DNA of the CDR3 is TGTGCCAGCAGCTTAGAGAATGGTGGAGGGAGGCGAGGCACAGATACGCAGTATTTT. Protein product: CASSLENGGGRRGTDTQYF.

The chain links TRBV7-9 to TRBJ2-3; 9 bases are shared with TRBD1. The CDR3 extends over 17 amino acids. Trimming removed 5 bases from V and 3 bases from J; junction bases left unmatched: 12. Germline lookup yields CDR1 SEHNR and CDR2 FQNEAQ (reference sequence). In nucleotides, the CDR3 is TGTGCCAGCAGCCCACCTGAGATACAGGGGGCAACAGATACGCAGTATTTT. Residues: CASSPPEIQGATDTQYF.

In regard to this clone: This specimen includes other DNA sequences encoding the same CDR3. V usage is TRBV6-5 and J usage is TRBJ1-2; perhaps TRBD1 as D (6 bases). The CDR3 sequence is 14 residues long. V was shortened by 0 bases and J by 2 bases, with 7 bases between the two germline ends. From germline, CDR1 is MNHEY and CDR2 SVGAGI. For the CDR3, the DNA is TGTGCCAGCAGTTACTCGACAGGAAACTATGGCTACACCTTC. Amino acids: CASSYSTGNYGYTF.

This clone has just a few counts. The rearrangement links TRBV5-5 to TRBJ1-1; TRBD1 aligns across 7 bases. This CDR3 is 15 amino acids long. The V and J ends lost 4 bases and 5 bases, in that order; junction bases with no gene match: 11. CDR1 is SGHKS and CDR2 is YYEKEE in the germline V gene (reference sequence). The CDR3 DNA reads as TGTGCCAGCAGCCCTTACAGGGGAGTGGTTACTGAAGCTTTCTTT. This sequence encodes CASSPYRGVVTEAFF.

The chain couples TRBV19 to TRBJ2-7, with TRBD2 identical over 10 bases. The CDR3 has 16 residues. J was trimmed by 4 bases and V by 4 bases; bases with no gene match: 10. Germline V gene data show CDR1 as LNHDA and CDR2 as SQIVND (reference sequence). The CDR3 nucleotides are TGTGCCAGTAGTACAGGGACTAGCGAGGGTGTATACGAGCAGTACTTC. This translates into CASSTGTSEGVYEQYF.

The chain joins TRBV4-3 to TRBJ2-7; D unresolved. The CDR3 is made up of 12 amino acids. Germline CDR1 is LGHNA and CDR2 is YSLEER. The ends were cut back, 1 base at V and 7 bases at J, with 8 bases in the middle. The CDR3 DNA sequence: TGCGCCAGCAGCCAAGGTATTGGAGAGCAGTACTTC. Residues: CASSQGIGEQYF.

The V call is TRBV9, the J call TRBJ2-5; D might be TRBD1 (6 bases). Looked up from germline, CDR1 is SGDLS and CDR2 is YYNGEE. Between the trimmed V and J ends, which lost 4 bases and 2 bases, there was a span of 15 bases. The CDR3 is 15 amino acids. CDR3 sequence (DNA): TGTGCCAGCAGCTTCGTAGGGGGTCTACAAGAGACCCAGTACTTC. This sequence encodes CASSFVGGLQETQYF.

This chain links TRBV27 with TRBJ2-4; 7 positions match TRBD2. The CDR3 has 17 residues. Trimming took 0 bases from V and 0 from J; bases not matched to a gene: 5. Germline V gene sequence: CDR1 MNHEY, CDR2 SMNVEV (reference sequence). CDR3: CASSLSGIAGAKNIQYF. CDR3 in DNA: TGTGCCAGCAGTTTATCGGGGATAGCGGGAGCCAAAAACATTCAGTACTTC.

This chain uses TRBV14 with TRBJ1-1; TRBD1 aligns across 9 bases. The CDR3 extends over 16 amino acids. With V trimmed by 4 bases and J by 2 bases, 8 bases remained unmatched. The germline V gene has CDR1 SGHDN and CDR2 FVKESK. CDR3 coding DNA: TGTGCCAGCAGCCCTGGGGGACAGGGCCTTAACACTGAAGCTTTCTTT. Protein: CASSPGGQGLNTEAFF. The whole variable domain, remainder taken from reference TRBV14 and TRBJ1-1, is EAGVTQFPSHSVIEKGQTVTLRCDPISGHDNLYWYRRVMGKEIKFLLHFVKESKQDESGMPNNRFLAERTGGTYSTLKVQPAELEDSGVYFCASSPGGQGLNTEAFFGQGTRLTVV.

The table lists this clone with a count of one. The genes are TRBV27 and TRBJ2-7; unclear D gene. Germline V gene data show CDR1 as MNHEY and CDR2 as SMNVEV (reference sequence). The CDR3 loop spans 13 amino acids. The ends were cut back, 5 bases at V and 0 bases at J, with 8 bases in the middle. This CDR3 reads CASSPPSSYEQYF. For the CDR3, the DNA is TGTGCCAGCAGTCCCCCCAGCTCCTACGAGCAGTACTTC.

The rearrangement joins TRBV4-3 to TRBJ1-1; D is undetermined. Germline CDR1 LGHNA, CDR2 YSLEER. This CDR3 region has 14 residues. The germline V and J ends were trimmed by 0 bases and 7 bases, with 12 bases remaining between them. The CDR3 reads CASSQEYIHYEAFF. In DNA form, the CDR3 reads TGCGCCAGCAGCCAAGAATACATCCATTATGAAGCTTTCTTT.

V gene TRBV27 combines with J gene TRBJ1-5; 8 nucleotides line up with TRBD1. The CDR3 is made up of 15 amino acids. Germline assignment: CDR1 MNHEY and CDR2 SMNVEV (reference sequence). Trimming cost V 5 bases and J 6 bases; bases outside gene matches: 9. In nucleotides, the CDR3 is TGTGCCAGCAGTATTACGACAGGGGCGAGTCAGCCCCAGCATTTT. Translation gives CASSITTGASQPQHF.

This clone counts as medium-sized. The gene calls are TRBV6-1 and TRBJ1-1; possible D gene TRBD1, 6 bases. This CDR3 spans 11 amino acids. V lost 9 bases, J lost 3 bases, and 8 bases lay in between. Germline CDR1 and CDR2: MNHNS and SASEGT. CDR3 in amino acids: CASRTDTEAFF. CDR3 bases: TGTGCCAGTAGGACAGACACTGAAGCTTTCTTT.

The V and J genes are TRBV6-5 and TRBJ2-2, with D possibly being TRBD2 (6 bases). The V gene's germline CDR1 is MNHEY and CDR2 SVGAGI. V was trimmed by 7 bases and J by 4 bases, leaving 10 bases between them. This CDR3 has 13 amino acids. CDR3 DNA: TGTGCCAGCACTGAGGAGGGCACCGGGGAGCTGTTTTTT. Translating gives CASTEEGTGELFF.

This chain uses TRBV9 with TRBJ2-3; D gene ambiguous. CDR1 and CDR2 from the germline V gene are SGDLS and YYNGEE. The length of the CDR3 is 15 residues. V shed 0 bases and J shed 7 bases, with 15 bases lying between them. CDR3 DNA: TGTGCCAGCAGCGTAGAATGGGTTCCGACCCATACGCAGTATTTT. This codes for CASSVEWVPTHTQYF.

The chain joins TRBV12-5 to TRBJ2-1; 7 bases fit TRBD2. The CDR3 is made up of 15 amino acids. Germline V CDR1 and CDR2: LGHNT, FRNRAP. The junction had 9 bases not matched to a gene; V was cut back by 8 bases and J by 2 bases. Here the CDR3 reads CASRAGGLAYNEQFF. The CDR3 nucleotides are TGTGCTAGTAGGGCTGGTGGACTAGCCTACAATGAGCAGTTCTTC. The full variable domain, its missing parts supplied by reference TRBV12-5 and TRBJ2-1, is DARVTQTPRHKVTEMGQEVTMRCQPILGHNTVFWYRQTMMQGLELLAYFRNRAPLDDSGMPKDRFSAEMPDATLATLKIQPSEPRDSAVYFCASRAGGLAYNEQFFGPGTRLTVL.

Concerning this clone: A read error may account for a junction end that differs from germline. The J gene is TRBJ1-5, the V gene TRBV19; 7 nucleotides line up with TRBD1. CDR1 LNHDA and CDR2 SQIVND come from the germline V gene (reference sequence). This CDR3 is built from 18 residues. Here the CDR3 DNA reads TGTGCCAGTAGCATAGGGTGGACAGGACTTCAATCAAATCAGCCCCAGCATTTT. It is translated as CASSIGWTGLQSNQPQHF. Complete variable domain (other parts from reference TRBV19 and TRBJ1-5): DGGITQSPKYLFRKEGQNVTLSCEQNLNHDAMYWYRQDPGQGLRLIYYSQIVNDFQKGDIAEGYSVSREKKESFPLTVTSAQKNPTAFYLCASSIGWTGLQSNQPQHFGDGTRLSIL.

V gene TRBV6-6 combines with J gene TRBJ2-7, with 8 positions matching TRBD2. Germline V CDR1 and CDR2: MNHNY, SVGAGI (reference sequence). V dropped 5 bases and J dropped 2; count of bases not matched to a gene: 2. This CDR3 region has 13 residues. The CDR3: CASSGTRTYEQYF. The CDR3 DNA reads TGTGCCAGCAGTGGGACTAGGACCTACGAGCAGTACTTC.

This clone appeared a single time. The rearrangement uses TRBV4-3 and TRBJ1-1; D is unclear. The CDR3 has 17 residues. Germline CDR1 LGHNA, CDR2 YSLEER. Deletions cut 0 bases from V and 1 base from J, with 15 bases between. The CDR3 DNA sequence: TGCGCCAGCAGCCAAGATCGTGGCGGACTCCCGAACACTGAAGCTTTCTTT. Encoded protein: CASSQDRGGLPNTEAFF.

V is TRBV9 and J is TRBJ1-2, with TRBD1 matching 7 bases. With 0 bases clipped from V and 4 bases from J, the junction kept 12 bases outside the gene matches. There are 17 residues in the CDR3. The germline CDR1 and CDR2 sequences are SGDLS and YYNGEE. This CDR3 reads CASSVVPGTASRYGYTF. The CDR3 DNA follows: TGTGCCAGCAGCGTAGTCCCCGGGACAGCTTCGCGCTATGGCTACACCTTC.

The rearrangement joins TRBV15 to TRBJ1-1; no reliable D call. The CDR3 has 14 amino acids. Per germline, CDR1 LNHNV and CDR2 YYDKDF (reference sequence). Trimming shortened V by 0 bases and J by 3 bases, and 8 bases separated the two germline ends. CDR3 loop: CATSRDVRDTEAFF. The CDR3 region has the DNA TGTGCCACCAGCAGAGATGTCCGGGACACTGAAGCTTTCTTT.

For the CDR3, the DNA is TGTGCCAGCAGCCCTTGGACTAGCGGGGGGCCCCAGTACTTC. This translates into CASSPWTSGGPQYF. The rearrangement uses TRBV7-2 and TRBJ2-5; 14 bases align to TRBD2. The CDR3 is 14 residues long. Germline V gene data show CDR1 as SGHTA and CDR2 as FQGNSA. With 5 bases clipped from V and 9 bases from J, the junction kept 5 bases outside the gene matches.

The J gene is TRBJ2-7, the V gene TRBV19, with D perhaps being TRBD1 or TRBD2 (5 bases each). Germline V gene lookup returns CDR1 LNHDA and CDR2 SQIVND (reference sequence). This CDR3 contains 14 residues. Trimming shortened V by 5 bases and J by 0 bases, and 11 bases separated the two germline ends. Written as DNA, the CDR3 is TGTGCCAGTAGTCAGGGACCCACCTCCTACGAGCAGTACTTC. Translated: CASSQGPTSYEQYF.